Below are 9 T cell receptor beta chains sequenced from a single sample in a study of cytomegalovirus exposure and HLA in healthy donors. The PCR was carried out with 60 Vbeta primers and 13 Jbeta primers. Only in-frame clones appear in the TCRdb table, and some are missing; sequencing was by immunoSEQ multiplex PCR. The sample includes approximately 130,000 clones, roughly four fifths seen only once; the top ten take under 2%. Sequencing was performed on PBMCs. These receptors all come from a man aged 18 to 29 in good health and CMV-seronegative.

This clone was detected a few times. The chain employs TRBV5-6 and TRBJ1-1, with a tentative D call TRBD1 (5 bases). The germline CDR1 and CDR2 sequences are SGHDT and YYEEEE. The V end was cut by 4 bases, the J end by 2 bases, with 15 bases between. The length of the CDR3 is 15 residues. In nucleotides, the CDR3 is TGTGCCAGCAGCCTGTTGCGGGGGGGAAACACTGAAGCTTTCTTT. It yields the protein CASSLLRGGNTEAFF.

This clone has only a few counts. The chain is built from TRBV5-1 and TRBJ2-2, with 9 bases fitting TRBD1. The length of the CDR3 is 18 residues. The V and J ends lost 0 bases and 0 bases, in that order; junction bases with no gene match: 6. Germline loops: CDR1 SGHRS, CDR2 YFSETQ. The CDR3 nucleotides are TGCGCCAGCAGCTTGGGAAGGGACAGGGCGTCGAACACCGGGGAGCTGTTTTTT. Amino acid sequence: CASSLGRDRASNTGELFF.

CDR3 sequence reads: CASSLTSVPTDTQYF. CDR3 DNA sequence: TGTGCCAGCAGCTTGACTAGCGTTCCCACAGATACGCAGTATTTT. This chain uses TRBV7-3 with TRBJ2-3; 8 bases are shared with TRBD2. CDR3 length equals 15 residues. Unmatched junction bases numbered 4, after V lost 3 bases and J lost 2 bases. CDR1 SGHTA and CDR2 FQGTGA come from the germline V gene.

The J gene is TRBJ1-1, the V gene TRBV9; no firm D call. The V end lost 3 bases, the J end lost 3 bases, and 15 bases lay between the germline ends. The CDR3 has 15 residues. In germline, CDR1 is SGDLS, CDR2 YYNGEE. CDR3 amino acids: CASSATWASDTEAFF. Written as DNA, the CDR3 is TGTGCCAGCAGCGCGACCTGGGCCTCTGACACTGAAGCTTTCTTT.

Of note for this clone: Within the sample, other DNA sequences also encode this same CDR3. The CDR3: CASSQEGQGNTEAFF. DNA of the CDR3: TGTGCCAGCAGCCAAGAAGGGCAGGGGAACACTGAAGCTTTCTTT. V is TRBV4-2 and J is TRBJ1-1, with a weak D call TRBD1 (5 bases). CDR1 is LGHNA, CDR2 YNFKEQ, per germline. V shed 0 bases and J shed 1 base, with 9 bases lying between them. The CDR3 extends over 15 amino acids.

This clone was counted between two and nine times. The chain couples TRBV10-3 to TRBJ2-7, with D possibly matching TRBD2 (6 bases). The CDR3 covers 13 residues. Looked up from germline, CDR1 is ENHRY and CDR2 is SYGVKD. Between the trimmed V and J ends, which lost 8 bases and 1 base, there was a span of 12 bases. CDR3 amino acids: CAIGTGVSYEQYF. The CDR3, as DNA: TGTGCCATCGGGACGGGGGTTTCCTACGAGCAGTACTTC.

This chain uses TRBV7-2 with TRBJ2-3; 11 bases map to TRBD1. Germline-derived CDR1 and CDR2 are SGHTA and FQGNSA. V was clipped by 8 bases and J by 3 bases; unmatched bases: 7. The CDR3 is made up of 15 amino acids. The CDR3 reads CASSNGQGATDTQYF. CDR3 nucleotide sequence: TGTGCCAGCTCAAACGGACAGGGGGCAACAGATACGCAGTATTTT.

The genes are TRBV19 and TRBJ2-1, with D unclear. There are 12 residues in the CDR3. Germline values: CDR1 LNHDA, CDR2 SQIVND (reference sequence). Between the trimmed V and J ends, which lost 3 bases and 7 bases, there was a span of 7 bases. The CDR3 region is CASSMARNEQFF. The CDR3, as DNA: TGTGCCAGTAGTATGGCGAGGAATGAGCAGTTCTTC.

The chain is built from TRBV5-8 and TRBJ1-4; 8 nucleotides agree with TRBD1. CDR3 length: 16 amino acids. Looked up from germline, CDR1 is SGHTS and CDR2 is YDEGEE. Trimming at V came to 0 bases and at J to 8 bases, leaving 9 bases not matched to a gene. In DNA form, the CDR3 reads TGTGCCAGCAGCTTGGGGCGACAGGGGTTGAAGGAAAAACTGTTTTTT. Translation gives CASSLGRQGLKEKLFF.